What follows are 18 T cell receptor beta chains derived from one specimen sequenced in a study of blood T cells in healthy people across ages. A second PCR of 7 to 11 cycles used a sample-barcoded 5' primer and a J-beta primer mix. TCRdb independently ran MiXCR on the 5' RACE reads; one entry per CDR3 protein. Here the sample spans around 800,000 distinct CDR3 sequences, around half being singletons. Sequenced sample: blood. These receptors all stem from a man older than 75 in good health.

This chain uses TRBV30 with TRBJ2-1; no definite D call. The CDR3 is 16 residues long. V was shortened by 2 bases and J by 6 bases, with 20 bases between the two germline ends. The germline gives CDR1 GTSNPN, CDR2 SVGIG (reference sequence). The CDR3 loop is CAWSPKIPTLGNEQFF. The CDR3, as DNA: TGTGCCTGGAGTCCTAAAATTCCAACTCTCGGCAATGAGCAGTTCTTC.

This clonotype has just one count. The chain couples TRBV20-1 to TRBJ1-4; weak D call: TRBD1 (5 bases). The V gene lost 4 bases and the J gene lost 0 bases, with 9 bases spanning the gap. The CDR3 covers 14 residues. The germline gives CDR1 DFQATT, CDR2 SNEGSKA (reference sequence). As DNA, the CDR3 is TGCAGTGCTATGGGGGGAGCAACTAATGAAAAACTGTTTTTT. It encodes CSAMGGATNEKLFF.

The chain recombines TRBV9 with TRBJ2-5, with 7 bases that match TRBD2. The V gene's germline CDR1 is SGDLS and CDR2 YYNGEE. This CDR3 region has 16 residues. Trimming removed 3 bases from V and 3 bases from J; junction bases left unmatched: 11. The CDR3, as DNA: TGTGCCAGCAGCGAGCATTCAGGGAGGGAAGAAGAGACCCAGTACTTC. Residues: CASSEHSGREEETQYF. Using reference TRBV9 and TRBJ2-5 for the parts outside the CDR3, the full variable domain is DSGVTQTPKHLITATGQRVTLRCSPRSGDLSVYWYQQSLDQGLQFLIQYYNGEERAKGNILERFSAQQFPDLHSELNLSSLELGDSALYFCASSEHSGREEETQYFGPGTRLLVL.

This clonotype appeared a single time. The CDR3 sequence is CASSLGGTGPNEKLFF. CDR3 in DNA: TGCGCCAGCAGCTTGGGAGGGACAGGCCCTAATGAAAAACTGTTTTTT. The rearrangement uses TRBV5-1 and TRBJ1-4, with TRBD1 matching over 8 bases. Trimming at V came to 0 bases and at J to 3 bases, leaving 4 bases not matched to a gene. The CDR3 runs to 16 residues. Germline assignment: CDR1 SGHRS and CDR2 YFSETQ.

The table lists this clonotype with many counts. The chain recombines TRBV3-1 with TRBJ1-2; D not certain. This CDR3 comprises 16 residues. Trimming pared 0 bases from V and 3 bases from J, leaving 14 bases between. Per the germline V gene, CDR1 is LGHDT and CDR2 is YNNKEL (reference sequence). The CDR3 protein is CASSQDFRATHYGYTF. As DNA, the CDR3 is TGTGCCAGCAGCCAAGATTTCCGGGCGACGCACTATGGCTACACCTTC.

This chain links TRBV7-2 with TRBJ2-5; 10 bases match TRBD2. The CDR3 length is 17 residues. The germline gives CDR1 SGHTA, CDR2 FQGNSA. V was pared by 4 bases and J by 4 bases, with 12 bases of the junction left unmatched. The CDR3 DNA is TGTGCCAGCAGCTACGAGCGTGTAGCGGGAGGAACAGAGACCCAGTACTTC. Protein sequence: CASSYERVAGGTETQYF.

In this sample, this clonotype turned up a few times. In nucleotides, the CDR3 is TGTGCCAGCATTTGGGCGGGAGGGGACAATGAGCAGTTCTTC. Translating gives CASIWAGGDNEQFF. This chain joins TRBV7-2 and TRBJ2-1; 9 bases are a match to TRBD2. V dropped 7 bases and J dropped 5; count of bases not matched to a gene: 6. Germline CDR1 SGHTA, CDR2 FQGNSA. The CDR3 is 14 amino acids.

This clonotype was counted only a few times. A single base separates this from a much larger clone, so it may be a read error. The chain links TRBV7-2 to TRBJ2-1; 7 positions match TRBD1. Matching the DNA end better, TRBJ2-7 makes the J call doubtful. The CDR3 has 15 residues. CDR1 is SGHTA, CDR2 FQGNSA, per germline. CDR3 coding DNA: TGTGCCAGCAGCTTATCCGGGACAGACTACAATGAGCAGTACTTC. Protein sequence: CASSLSGTDYNEQYF.

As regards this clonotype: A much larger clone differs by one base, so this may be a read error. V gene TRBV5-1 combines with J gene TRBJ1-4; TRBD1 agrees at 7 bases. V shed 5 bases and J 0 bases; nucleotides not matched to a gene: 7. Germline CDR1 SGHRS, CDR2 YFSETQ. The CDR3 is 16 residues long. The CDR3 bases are TGCGCCAGCAGTCGGGGACAGATTGCAACTAATGAAAAACTGTTTTTT. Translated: CASSRGQIATNEKLFF.

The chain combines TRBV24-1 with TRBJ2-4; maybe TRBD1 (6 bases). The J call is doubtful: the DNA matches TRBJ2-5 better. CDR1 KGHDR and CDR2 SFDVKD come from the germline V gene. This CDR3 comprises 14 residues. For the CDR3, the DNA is TGTGCCACCATGGACAGTCGACTTGGGGAGACCCAGTACTTC. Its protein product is CATMDSRLGETQYF.

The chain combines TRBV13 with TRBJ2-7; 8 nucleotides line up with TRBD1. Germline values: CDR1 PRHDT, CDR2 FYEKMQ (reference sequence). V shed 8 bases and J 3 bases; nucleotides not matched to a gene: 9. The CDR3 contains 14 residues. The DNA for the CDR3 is TGTGCCAGCTGCTCCGGGACAGGAAACTACGAGCAGTACTTC. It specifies CASCSGTGNYEQYF. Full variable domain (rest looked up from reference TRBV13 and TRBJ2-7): AAGVIQSPRHLIKEKRETATLKCYPIPRHDTVYWYQQGPGQDPQFLISFYEKMQSDKGSIPDRFSAQQFSDYHSELNMSSLELGDSALYFCASCSGTGNYEQYFGPGTRLTVT.

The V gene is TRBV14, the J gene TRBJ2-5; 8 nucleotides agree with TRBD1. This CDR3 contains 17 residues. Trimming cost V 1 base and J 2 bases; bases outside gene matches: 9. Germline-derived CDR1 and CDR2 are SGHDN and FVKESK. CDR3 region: CASSQVNTGQDQETQYF. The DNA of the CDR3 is TGTGCCAGCAGCCAAGTCAACACGGGACAGGATCAAGAGACCCAGTACTTC.

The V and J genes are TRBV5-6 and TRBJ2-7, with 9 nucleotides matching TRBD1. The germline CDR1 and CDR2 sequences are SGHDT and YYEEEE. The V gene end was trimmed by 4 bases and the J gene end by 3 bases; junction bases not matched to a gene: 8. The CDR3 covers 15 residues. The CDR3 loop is CASSPPGQGRYEQYF. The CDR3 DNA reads TGTGCCAGCAGCCCACCGGGACAGGGCCGCTACGAGCAGTACTTC.

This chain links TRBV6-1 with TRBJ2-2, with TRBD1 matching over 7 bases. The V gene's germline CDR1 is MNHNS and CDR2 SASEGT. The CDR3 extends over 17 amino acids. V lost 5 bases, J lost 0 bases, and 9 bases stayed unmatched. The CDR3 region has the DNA TGTGCCAGCAGTCCAACCCCGGGACAGCCGAACACCGGGGAGCTGTTTTTT. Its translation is CASSPTPGQPNTGELFF.

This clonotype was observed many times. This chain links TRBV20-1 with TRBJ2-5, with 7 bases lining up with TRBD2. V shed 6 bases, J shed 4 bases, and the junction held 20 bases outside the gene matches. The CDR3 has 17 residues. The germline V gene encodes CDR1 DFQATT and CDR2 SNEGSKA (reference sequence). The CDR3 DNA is TGCAGTGCCCCCCGGGAGGAGCGACCGTTACCGACAGAGACCCAGTACTTC. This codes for CSAPREERPLPTETQYF.

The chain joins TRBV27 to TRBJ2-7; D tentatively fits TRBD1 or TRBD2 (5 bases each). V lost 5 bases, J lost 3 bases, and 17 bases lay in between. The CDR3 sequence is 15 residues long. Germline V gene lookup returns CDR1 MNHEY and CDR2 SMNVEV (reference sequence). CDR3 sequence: CASSLSPGTVYEQYF. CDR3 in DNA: TGTGCCAGCAGTCTTTCGCCCGGGACGGTCTACGAGCAGTACTTC.

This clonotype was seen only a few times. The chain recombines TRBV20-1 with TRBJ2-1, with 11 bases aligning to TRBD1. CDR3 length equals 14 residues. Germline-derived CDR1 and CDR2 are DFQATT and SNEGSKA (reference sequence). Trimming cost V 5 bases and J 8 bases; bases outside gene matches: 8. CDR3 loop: CSALPGQGGDEQFF. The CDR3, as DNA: TGCAGTGCTCTTCCGGGACAGGGGGGGGATGAGCAGTTCTTC.

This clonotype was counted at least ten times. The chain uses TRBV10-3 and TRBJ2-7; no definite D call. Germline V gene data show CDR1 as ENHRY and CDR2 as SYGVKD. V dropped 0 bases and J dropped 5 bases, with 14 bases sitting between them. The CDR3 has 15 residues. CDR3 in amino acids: CAISESLESNHEQYF. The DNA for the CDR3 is TGTGCCATCAGTGAGTCGTTAGAATCTAACCACGAGCAGTACTTC.